A selection of T cell receptor beta chains follows, all from one sample in a study of blood T cell repertoires in COVID-19. The table came from immunoSEQ multiplex PCR; TCRdb's copy has only in-frame clones and leaves some out. The table records 150,000 to 160,000 clones, 75% to 85% of them present only once. Sequenced input: peripheral blood. These receptors all stem from a woman aged 55 to 70 with COVID-19, enrolled during active disease. Each CDR3 is given with its conserved first and last residue. Each record gives: CDR3 DNA, CDR3 protein, clone size, J gene, V gene, D gene. A D gene is named only where the DNA matches it firmly. The listing skips clone size in some rows; elsewhere it reads once, few, many or a size class.

cdr3_nt: TGTGCCAGCAGTGACGGTGTATCAGGTGAAAAACTGTTTTTT; cdr3_aa: CASSDGVSGEKLFF; clone_size: .; j_call: TRBJ1-4; v_call: TRBV6-1; d_call: .
cdr3_nt: TGCGCCAGCAGGGCATTAGCGGTGAACACCGGGGAGCTGTTTTTT; cdr3_aa: CASRALAVNTGELFF; clone_size: .; j_call: TRBJ2-2; v_call: TRBV5-1; d_call: .
cdr3_nt: TGTGCCACAAATTCACGGGCCCAGGGGAAAGCTTTCTTT; cdr3_aa: CATNSRAQGKAFF; clone_size: .; j_call: TRBJ1-1; v_call: TRBV15; d_call: .
cdr3_nt: TGTGCCAGCAGCTTAATCCGGACAGGCTCCGAAGCTTTCTTT; cdr3_aa: CASSLIRTGSEAFF; clone_size: once; j_call: TRBJ1-1; v_call: TRBV7-9; d_call: TRBD1
cdr3_nt: TGTGCCATCAGCGTAGGGACAGACTATGGCTACACCTTC; cdr3_aa: CAISVGTDYGYTF; clone_size: .; j_call: TRBJ1-2; v_call: TRBV10-3; d_call: TRBD1
cdr3_nt: TGTGCCAGCAGCCAGCGCTTAAGTAAACTGTTTTTT; cdr3_aa: CASSQRLSKLFF; clone_size: once; j_call: TRBJ1-4; v_call: TRBV3-1/TRBV3-2; d_call: .
cdr3_nt: TGCAGCGTTGGGGGGCGCTACGAGCAGTACTTC; cdr3_aa: CSVGGRYEQYF; clone_size: .; j_call: TRBJ2-7; v_call: TRBV29-1; d_call: .
cdr3_nt: TGTGCCAGCAGTGAATCCGGGTCTTCATTAGGGCCCCAGCATTTT; cdr3_aa: CASSESGSSLGPQHF; clone_size: .; j_call: TRBJ1-5; v_call: TRBV25-1; d_call: .
cdr3_nt: TGTGCCAGCAGCGGAACCCGAGGGCAGGGGCGCACAGATACGCAGTATTTT; cdr3_aa: CASSGTRGQGRTDTQYF; clone_size: .; j_call: TRBJ2-3; v_call: TRBV9; d_call: .
cdr3_nt: TGTGCCAGTAGTAGGAGACTTTATAGCAATCAGCCCCAGCATTTT; cdr3_aa: CASSRRLYSNQPQHF; clone_size: once; j_call: TRBJ1-5; v_call: TRBV19; d_call: .
cdr3_nt: TGTGCCTCCCGCAGGGGATTCAACACTGAAGCTTTCTTT; cdr3_aa: CASRRGFNTEAFF; clone_size: once; j_call: TRBJ1-1; v_call: TRBV30; d_call: .
cdr3_nt: TGTGCCAGCAGCTTAATAGCGGGGGCCTCTACCGGGGAGCTGTTTTTT; cdr3_aa: CASSLIAGASTGELFF; clone_size: .; j_call: TRBJ2-2; v_call: TRBV7-3; d_call: TRBD2
cdr3_nt: TGTGCCACCAGCAGAGATGCACTAGCGTTCCAAGAGACCCAGTACTTC; cdr3_aa: CATSRDALAFQETQYF; clone_size: .; j_call: TRBJ2-5; v_call: TRBV15; d_call: TRBD2
cdr3_nt: TGTGCCAGCAGTTCGGACAGGGCGATGTCTACTGAAGCTTTCTTT; cdr3_aa: CASSSDRAMSTEAFF; clone_size: .; j_call: TRBJ1-1; v_call: TRBV25-1; d_call: TRBD1
cdr3_nt: TGTGCCACCTCCCCCGAGGGAGCTACTGAAGCTTTCTTT; cdr3_aa: CATSPEGATEAFF; clone_size: .; j_call: TRBJ1-1; v_call: TRBV21-1; d_call: .
cdr3_nt: TGTGCCAGCAGTGAAGCGGGCAGGGATACGTATGGCTACACCTTC; cdr3_aa: CASSEAGRDTYGYTF; clone_size: .; j_call: TRBJ1-2; v_call: TRBV6-1; d_call: .
cdr3_nt: TGTGCCAGCAGCCAGGGACTAGCGGGGGATGCGGATACGCAGTATTTT; cdr3_aa: CASSQGLAGDADTQYF; clone_size: .; j_call: TRBJ2-3; v_call: TRBV3-1/TRBV3-2; d_call: TRBD2
cdr3_nt: TGCGCCAGCAGCTTGGCTCTCCGGGACAGTAACACTGAAGCTTTCTTT; cdr3_aa: CASSLALRDSNTEAFF; clone_size: .; j_call: TRBJ1-1; v_call: TRBV5-1; d_call: TRBD1
cdr3_nt: TGCGCCAGCAGCTTCAGCGGGGGGATCACAGATACGCAGTATTTT; cdr3_aa: CASSFSGGITDTQYF; clone_size: .; j_call: TRBJ2-3; v_call: TRBV5-1; d_call: TRBD2
cdr3_nt: TGTGCCAGCGGGCAGGATAATGAAAAACTGTTTTTT; cdr3_aa: CASGQDNEKLFF; clone_size: .; j_call: TRBJ1-4; v_call: TRBV6-5; d_call: .